Presented here are 18 T cell receptor beta chains from one specimen sequenced in a study of Graves' ophthalmopathy and Graves' hyperthyroidism. The TCR beta CDR3 regions underwent amplification from RNA transcripts. Amplification began with first-round RT-PCR using HTBI primers, then second-round multiplex PCR was performed. MiXCR, run by TCRdb on the multiplex PCR reads, gives a single entry per CDR3 protein. The table includes 900,000 to 1,200,000 distinct CDR3 sequences, around a third detected once. The sample consisted of peripheral blood or thyroid tissue (not recorded which). These receptors were taken from an adult man with Graves' hyperthyroidism.

This clonotype has ten or more counts. V is TRBV7-6 and J is TRBJ1-1, with a tentative D call TRBD1 (5 bases). This CDR3 spans 15 amino acids. V lost 5 bases and J lost 0, with 13 bases in between. The V gene's germline CDR1 is SGHVS and CDR2 FNYEAQ. In DNA form, the CDR3 reads TGTGCCAGCAGCCCATTACAGACAGTGAACACTGAAGCTTTCTTT. The encoded protein is CASSPLQTVNTEAFF.

This clonotype turned up a few times. Sequence at one end of the junction differs from germline and may be a read error. V is TRBV10-3 and J is TRBJ2-7; no clear D. The germline CDR1 and CDR2 sequences are ENHRY and SYGVKD. CDR3 size: 14 residues. The CDR3 nucleotides read TGTGCCAGCAGTTACGAGCCTATGATAGGAGAGCAGTACTTC. It encodes CASSYEPMIGEQYF.

This clonotype occurred many times. The chain recombines TRBV7-2 with TRBJ1-6, with TRBD1 identical over 9 bases. V lost 3 bases to trimming and J lost 9 bases; unmatched junction nucleotides: 9. Looked up from germline, CDR1 is SGHTA and CDR2 is FQGNSA. The CDR3 spans 16 residues. As DNA, the CDR3 is TGTGCCAGCAGCTTTGGAGCCCGGGACAGGGCTTCACCCCTCCACTTT. Translated: CASSFGARDRASPLHF. The full variable domain, completed using reference TRBV7-2 and TRBJ1-6, is GAGVSQSPSNKVTEKGKDVELRCDPISGHTALYWYRQSLGQGLEFLIYFQGNSAPDKSGLPSDRFSAERTGGSVSTLTIQRTQQEDSAVYLCASSFGARDRASPLHFGNGTRLTVT.

V gene TRBV7-9 combines with J gene TRBJ2-5; D unresolved. CDR1 and CDR2 from the germline V gene are SEHNR and FQNEAQ (reference sequence). The CDR3 spans 15 residues. Deletions cut 6 bases from V and 0 bases from J, with 14 bases between. CDR3 protein: CASSPSVQYQETQYF. The CDR3 bases are TGTGCCAGCAGTCCAAGTGTACAGTACCAAGAGACCCAGTACTTC. Using reference TRBV7-9 and TRBJ2-5 for the parts outside the CDR3, the full variable domain is DTGVSQNPRHKITKRGQNVTFRCDPISEHNRLYWYRQTLGQGPEFLTYFQNEAQLEKSRLLSDRFSAERPKGSFSTLEIQRTEQGDSAMYLCASSPSVQYQETQYFGPGTRLLVL.

This clonotype occurred many times. The CDR3 is CSYTGLQNTEAFF. The CDR3 bases are TGCAGCTATACGGGACTTCAGAACACTGAAGCTTTCTTT. The rearrangement links TRBV29-1 to TRBJ1-1; the D gene is possibly TRBD1 (5 bases). V was pared by 8 bases and J by 1 base, with 14 bases between. Germline CDR1 and CDR2: SQVTM and ANQGSEA. CDR3 length: 13 amino acids. The variable domain in full, completed from reference TRBV29-1 and TRBJ1-1, reads SAVISQKPSRDICQRGTSLTIQCQVDSQVTMMFWYRQQPGQSLTLIATANQGSEATYESGFVIDKFPISRPNLTFSTLTVSNMSPEDSSIYLCSYTGLQNTEAFFGQGTRLTVV.

The chain has TRBV5-1 and TRBJ2-7; 8 bases align to TRBD2. J lost 3 bases, V lost 4 bases, and 9 bases had no gene match. The germline gives CDR1 SGHRS, CDR2 YFSETQ. This CDR3 comprises 15 residues. CDR3 residues: CASSPGGFRGYEQYF. The DNA for the CDR3 is TGCGCCAGCAGCCCGGGAGGGTTTCGGGGCTACGAGCAGTACTTC.

At least ten counts were recorded for this clonotype. This rearrangement joins TRBV7-2 to TRBJ1-2; TRBD1 is a possible D gene (5 bases). The V end was cut by 7 bases, the J end by 4 bases, with 22 bases between. Germline V gene data show CDR1 as SGHTA and CDR2 as FQGNSA. The CDR3 consists of 16 residues. The DNA of the CDR3 is TGTGCCAGCACCCTTCACGCTTCCCAGGGTACCTATGGCTACACCTTC. Amino acids: CASTLHASQGTYGYTF.

The sample holds a few counts of this clonotype. V and J are TRBV18 and TRBJ1-5; D is uncertain. V shed 1 base and J shed 9 bases, with 13 bases lying between them. Germline-derived CDR1 and CDR2 are KGHSH and LQKENI. The CDR3 is made up of 14 amino acids. CDR3 in amino acids: CASSPRGVVWPQHF. For the CDR3, the DNA is TGTGCCAGCTCACCACGAGGCGTGGTGTGGCCCCAGCATTTT.

The rearrangement links TRBV25-1 to TRBJ2-7; 10 bases align to TRBD2. CDR1 is MGHDK and CDR2 is SYGVNS in the germline V gene. V lost 5 bases and J lost 3; bases outside the gene matches: 10. This CDR3 is built from 16 residues. This CDR3 reads CASSRMLAGDSYEQYF. CDR3 DNA: TGTGCCAGCAGTAGGATGCTAGCGGGAGATAGCTACGAGCAGTACTTC.

This clonotype was seen ten or more times. The rearrangement links TRBV7-2 to TRBJ2-7; TRBD1 matches at 7 bases. This CDR3 is 15 amino acids long. Trimming cost V 5 bases and J 1 base; bases outside gene matches: 8. Germline CDR1 SGHTA, CDR2 FQGNSA. DNA for the CDR3: TGTGCCAGCAGCCAGCAGGGGACAGTGTCCTACGAGCAGTACTTC. It specifies CASSQQGTVSYEQYF.

Comment on this clonotype: A read error may account for a junction end that differs from germline. This rearrangement joins TRBV24-1 to TRBJ1-2, with D perhaps TRBD1 (5 bases). CDR1 and CDR2 (germline): KGHDR, SFDVKD. The CDR3 covers 14 residues. Here the CDR3 DNA reads TGTGCCACCGGTGATTTTGGGACGGACTATGGCTACACCTTC. Translating gives CATGDFGTDYGYTF.

The rearrangement links TRBV7-8 to TRBJ2-7, with 10 bases fitting TRBD2. The V and J ends lost 6 bases and 5 bases, in that order; junction bases with no gene match: 7. CDR3 length equals 14 residues. Germline CDR1 and CDR2: SGHVS and FQNEAQ. The CDR3 sequence is CASRSGTSDHEQYF. As DNA, the CDR3 is TGTGCCAGCAGGTCTGGGACTAGCGACCACGAGCAGTACTTC.

This clonotype was counted many times. CDR3 sequence reads: CASSWIAYEQYF. The CDR3 coding sequence is TGTGCCAGCAGTTGGATTGCCTACGAGCAGTACTTC. The V and J genes are TRBV6-7 and TRBJ2-7; no definite D call. TRBV6-7 is recorded as an ORF, its role being uncertain. The CDR3 is 12 residues long. Trimming removed 4 bases from V and 2 bases from J, with 6 bases in between.

This clonotype was found many times. The chain couples TRBV20-1 to TRBJ1-2, with 11 bases lining up with TRBD1. There are 15 residues in the CDR3. Looked up from germline, CDR1 is DFQATT and CDR2 is SNEGSKA (reference sequence). Trimming took 5 bases from V and 0 from J; bases not matched to a gene: 5. The CDR3 protein is CSAGTGGLTNYGYTF. For the CDR3, the DNA is TGCAGTGCTGGGACAGGGGGATTGACTAACTATGGCTACACCTTC.

This clonotype was seen many times. The rearrangement uses TRBV5-1 and TRBJ1-2; D unresolved. Trimming stripped 4 bases from V and 8 bases from J, with 21 bases between. The V gene's germline CDR1 is SGHRS and CDR2 YFSETQ. The CDR3 length is 15 residues. The chain's CDR3 is CASSIGRERLAGYTF. CDR3 DNA: TGCGCCAGCAGCATTGGTCGCGAAAGACTCGCGGGCTACACCTTC.

A word on this clonotype: A far larger clone is one base from this, pointing to a likely read error. The J gene is TRBJ2-7, the V gene TRBV7-9; D gene unclear. The CDR3 is 12 residues long. Germline V CDR1 and CDR2: SEHNR, FQNEAQ (reference sequence). CDR3 amino acids: CASTGGSYEQCF. The CDR3 DNA is TGTGCCAGCACGGGCGGTTCCTACGAGCAGTGCTTC.

In the case of this clonotype: A read error may explain this, as a much larger clone is one base away. No conserved phenylalanine or tryptophan is present at the end of the CDR3, so a read error is the likely explanation. The chain combines TRBV9 with TRBJ1-1; the match to TRBD1 covers 10 bases. J gave up 4 bases and V 2 bases, and 5 bases lay outside the gene matches. There are 15 residues in the CDR3. Germline V gene lookup returns CDR1 SGDLS and CDR2 YYNGEE. CDR3 sequence: CASSVGQGPGTEAFL. CDR3 DNA sequence: TGTGCCAGCAGCGTGGGACAGGGGCCGGGCACTGAAGCTTTCCTT.

The CDR3 loop reads CASSDARELSNEQFF. The CDR3 DNA reads TGTGCCAGCAGTGACGCGCGGGAGCTGAGCAATGAGCAGTTCTTC. The V gene is TRBV2, the J gene TRBJ2-1; the match to TRBD2 covers 7 bases. Germline CDR1 is SNHLY and CDR2 is FYNNEI. The V gene end was trimmed by 3 bases and the J gene end by 6 bases; junction bases not matched to a gene: 8. The CDR3 covers 15 residues.